This is a list of T cell receptor beta chains from one sample in a study of response to subunit inactivated influenza vaccine. MiXCR, applied by TCRdb to the RT-PCR reads, yields one record per CDR3 protein. The sample carries about 700,000 distinct CDR3 sequences, approximately 13% recorded once. The sample in question was PBMCs from blood, obtained around two weeks before vaccination. The receptors originated from a man in his forties or fifties who received an inactivated influenza vaccine. Both conserved end residues are part of each CDR3. A D gene is named only where the DNA matches it firmly. Where a row states a size, it is once, few, many or the class of an expanded clone; other rows omit it.

length	V	size	D	J	DNA	CDR3
20	TRBV4-3	few	TRBD2	TRBJ2-1	TGCGCCAGCAGCAAAAGATCCCCAGGGCTAGCGGGAGAGGTCGACAATGAGCAGTTCTTC	CASSKRSPGLAGEVDNEQFF
14	TRBV24-1	few	-	TRBJ1-4	TGTGCCACCAGTGAGACTGGACCTCTGGAAAAACTGTTTTTT	CATSETGPLEKLFF
15	TRBV4-2	few	TRBD1	TRBJ2-3	TGTGCCAGCAGCCAAGAAGGGGACAGGACGGATACGCAGTATTTT	CASSQEGDRTDTQYF
14	TRBV12-3/TRBV12-4	few	TRBD2	TRBJ2-5	TGTGCCAGCAGCCCAACGACTAGCCCGGGCTCCCAGTACTTC	CASSPTTSPGSQYF
15	TRBV28	many	-	TRBJ2-2	TGTGCCAGCAGTTTAACCTTCGAGAGTACCGGGGAGCTGTTTTTT	CASSLTFESTGELFF
15	TRBV12-3/TRBV12-4	-	TRBD1	TRBJ2-2	TGTGCCATCCTACAGGGGACCAAGAACACCGGGGAGCTGTTTTTT	CAILQGTKNTGELFF
13	TRBV20-1	few	TRBD1	TRBJ2-2	TGCAGTGCTAGAACAGGGGGCTTGGGGGAGCTGTTTTTT	CSARTGGLGELFF
14	TRBV18	few	-	TRBJ2-2	TGTGCCAGCTCAAGTACAGTACTCACCGGGGAGCTGTTTTTT	CASSSTVLTGELFF
15	TRBV6-5	-	TRBD1	TRBJ1-3	TGTGCCAGCAGTATTCGACAGGGGGCTGGAAACACCATATATTTT	CASSIRQGAGNTIYF
12	TRBV11-2	once	-	TRBJ1-1	TGTGCCAGCAGGTGGACAGTATCAGAAGCTTTCTTT	CASRWTVSEAFF
12	TRBV30	-	-	TRBJ1-2	TGTGCCTGGAGCAGAGATCCGTATGGCTACACCTTC	CAWSRDPYGYTF
16	TRBV7-9	-	TRBD1	TRBJ2-3	TGTGCCAGCAGCAGGGACAGGGGGATTAGCACAGATACGCAGTATTTT	CASSRDRGISTDTQYF
15	TRBV20-1	-	-	TRBJ2-7	TGCAGTGCTAGAGATCAGGGGACCGCAACCTACGAGCAGTACTTC	CSARDQGTATYEQYF
14	TRBV20-1	few	TRBD2	TRBJ2-1	TGCAGTGCTAGGAGCGGGAGGGCCGACAATGAGCAGTTCTTC	CSARSGRADNEQFF
15	TRBV20-1	many	TRBD2	TRBJ2-5	TGCAGTGCTAGGAGGCTAGCGGGGTCATGGGAGACCCAGTACTTC	CSARRLAGSWETQYF
16	TRBV5-4	-	-	TRBJ2-1	TGTGCCAGCAGCTTGGGGGGGACTCTCGCCGGGAATGAGCAGTTCTTC	CASSLGGTLAGNEQFF
17	TRBV24-1	once	TRBD2	TRBJ2-1	TGTGCCACCAGTGAGTCTCCCGCTAGCGGGAGAGGGAATGAGCAGTTCTTC	CATSESPASGRGNEQFF
12	TRBV10-3	few	-	TRBJ2-7	TGTGCCATCAGTCCGACAGGAAGCGAGCAGTACTTC	CAISPTGSEQYF
16	TRBV7-9	-	TRBD2	TRBJ2-3	TGTGCCAGCAGCTTAGCTCCAGCGGGAGTTGCAGATACGCAGTATTTT	CASSLAPAGVADTQYF
13	TRBV5-1	-	-	TRBJ2-5	TGCGCCAGCAGCAGGCGACCTGAAGAGACCCAGTACTTC	CASSRRPEETQYF
16	TRBV4-3	-	TRBD1	TRBJ2-5	TGCGCCAGCAGCCAAGACCTGACAGGGAAGTGGGAGACCCAGTACTTC	CASSQDLTGKWETQYF
18	TRBV4-3	-	TRBD1	TRBJ1-6	TGCGCCAGCAGCCAAGAGACAGGGGACAGCTCCTATAATTCACCCCTCCACTTT	CASSQETGDSSYNSPLHF
16	TRBV20-1	few	TRBD2	TRBJ2-3	TGCAGTGCGAGAGAGGTGGTAGCGGGGAACACAGATACGCAGTATTTT	CSAREVVAGNTDTQYF
17	TRBV6-2/TRBV6-3	-	TRBD2	TRBJ2-3	TGTGCCAGCAGTTACCTCGGACTAGCGGAGCGCACAGATACGCAGTATTTT	CASSYLGLAERTDTQYF
13	TRBV7-9	few	-	TRBJ2-7	TGTGCCAGCGGGGCAGGTAACTCCTACGAGCAGTACTTC	CASGAGNSYEQYF
16	TRBV7-7	few	TRBD2	TRBJ2-3	TGTGCCAGCAGCCCGGGACTAGCGGGGACCACAGATACGCAGTATTTT	CASSPGLAGTTDTQYF
15	TRBV12-3/TRBV12-4	few	-	TRBJ1-2	TGTGCCAGCAGTCCTTACGAGGGGGGAGTCTATGGCTACACCTTC	CASSPYEGGVYGYTF
13	TRBV12-3/TRBV12-4	-	-	TRBJ2-5	TGTGCCAGCACCCTGTACTACGAAGAGACCCAGTACTTC	CASTLYYEETQYF
14	TRBV9	-	TRBD1	TRBJ2-5	TGTGCCAGCAGCGCGATGACAGGGGAAGAGACCCAGTACTTC	CASSAMTGEETQYF
14	TRBV20-1	-	TRBD1	TRBJ2-7	TGCAGTGCTAGAGATGACAGGGCAGACTACGAGCAGTACTTC	CSARDDRADYEQYF
14	TRBV20-1	few	TRBD1	TRBJ1-5	TGCAGTGCAACAGGGGGCGGTGGCAATCAGCCCCAGCATTTT	CSATGGGGNQPQHF
14	TRBV27	-	-	TRBJ2-7	TGTGCCAGCAGTTTGGTCCAGGGCTGGGGCGAGCAGTACTTC	CASSLVQGWGEQYF
15	TRBV5-1	-	-	TRBJ2-6	TGCGCCAGCCGCGATGGAGGCTCTGGGGCCAACGTCCTGACTTTC	CASRDGGSGANVLTF
14	TRBV29-1	few	-	TRBJ2-4	TGCAGCGTTGCTAGTGGGATGACCAAAAACATTCAGTACTTC	CSVASGMTKNIQYF
15	TRBV6-2/TRBV6-3	few	-	TRBJ2-2	TGTGCCAGCAGCTTAATGAACCCCAACACCGGGGAGCTGTTTTTT	CASSLMNPNTGELFF
16	TRBV7-9	-	TRBD1	TRBJ2-5	TGTGCCAGCAGCTTAGGGGAGTACAGGGGGCTGGAGACCCAGTACTTC	CASSLGEYRGLETQYF
13	TRBV6-1	many	-	TRBJ1-1	TGTGCCAGCATCTCCCCCTTGGACACTGAAGCTTTCTTT	CASISPLDTEAFF
16	TRBV7-3	-	-	TRBJ2-1	TGTGCCAGCAGCTTACTGTCCTCCAGCTCCTACAATGAGCAGTTCTTC	CASSLLSSSSYNEQFF
13	TRBV29-1	few	TRBD1	TRBJ2-5	TGCAGCGGTGAATCCGGGACAGGGAAGACCCAGTACTTC	CSGESGTGKTQYF
14	TRBV7-9	few	-	TRBJ1-2	TGTGCCAGCAGCTTAGAATACCCCGAGGAGGGCTACACCTTC	CASSLEYPEEGYTF
16	TRBV4-1	few	-	TRBJ2-1	TGCGCCAGCAGCCCCCCTCGGACTGTTAGCTACAATGAGCAGTTCTTC	CASSPPRTVSYNEQFF
14	TRBV4-2	-	-	TRBJ2-1	TGTGCCAGCAGCCAAGATGAGACAGGCAATGAGCAGTTCTTC	CASSQDETGNEQFF
15	TRBV3-1	few	TRBD2	TRBJ2-7	TGTGCCAGCAGCTACGGGACTAGCGGGAGTGGCGAGCAGTACTTC	CASSYGTSGSGEQYF
17	TRBV7-2	-	TRBD2	TRBJ2-3	TGTGCCAGCAGCTTAGTATGGCTAGCGGGAGGAATAGATACGCAGTATTTT	CASSLVWLAGGIDTQYF
15	TRBV4-3	-	TRBD1	TRBJ2-1	TGCGCCAGCAGCCAAGGCGACAGGGACTACAATGAGCAGTTCTTC	CASSQGDRDYNEQFF
14	TRBV20-1	-	-	TRBJ2-7	TGCAGTGTGAGGCAACCGGGACTCCTCTACGAGCAGTACTTC	CSVRQPGLLYEQYF
14	TRBV6-2/TRBV6-3	-	-	TRBJ2-1	TGTGCCAGCAGTTACTCGACTCTCGCGTTCCAGGGGTTCTTC	CASSYSTLAFQGFF
15	TRBV5-1	few	TRBD2	TRBJ2-5	TGCGCCAGCAGCTTGTCTAGCGGTTTACAAGAGACCCAGTACTTC	CASSLSSGLQETQYF
14	TRBV5-1	many	TRBD1	TRBJ1-1	TGCGCCAGCAGCGGGGGACAGGGGGGAACTGAAGCTTTCTTT	CASSGGQGGTEAFF